This entry lists 15 T cell receptor beta chains sequenced from one sample in a study of T-cell reconstitution after alpha-beta-depleted transplantation in children. The library targeted TCRbeta and was prepared with unique molecular identifiers. Via MiXCR, TCRdb re-called the PCR reads, giving one row per CDR3 protein. The data contain about 540,000 distinct CDR3 sequences, 20% to 30% of them singletons. The source material was PBMCs, sampled before TCRalphabeta/CD19-depleted stem cell transplant. The origin of the receptors is a boy under two years old with Wiskott-Aldrich syndrome, due to receive a stem cell transplant.

The chain carries TRBV5-1 and TRBJ2-7; D could derive from TRBD1 or TRBD2 (5 bases each). The germline V gene encodes CDR1 SGHRS and CDR2 YFSETQ. The V and J ends lost 4 bases and 4 bases respectively, with 21 bases between them. The CDR3 runs 16 residues. CDR3 region: CASSLRGRRTHYEQYF. CDR3 nucleotides: TGCGCCAGCAGCCTCCGGGGAAGGAGGACACATTACGAGCAGTACTTC.

The CDR3 sequence: CASSIHRRVGGDTQYF. The CDR3 coding sequence is TGTGCCAGCAGCATCCATCGACGGGTTGGGGGAGATACGCAGTATTTT. The chain joins TRBV7-2 to TRBJ2-3, with D perhaps matching TRBD1 or TRBD2 (5 bases each). V shed 5 bases and J shed 5 bases, with 20 bases lying between them. The CDR3 extends over 16 amino acids. Germline V gene lookup returns CDR1 SGHTA and CDR2 FQGNSA. The full variable domain, its missing parts supplied by reference TRBV7-2 and TRBJ2-3, is GAGVSQSPSNKVTEKGKDVELRCDPISGHTALYWYRQSLGQGLEFLIYFQGNSAPDKSGLPSDRFSAERTGGSVSTLTIQRTQQEDSAVYLCASSIHRRVGGDTQYFGPGTRLTVL.

The V gene is TRBV5-1, the J gene TRBJ2-1; 13 positions agree with TRBD2. The germline V gene encodes CDR1 SGHRS and CDR2 YFSETQ. The V segment lost 1 base and the J segment 9 bases; nucleotides outside the gene matches: 7. This CDR3 comprises 16 residues. The CDR3 loop is CASSLPRTSGRSEQFF. CDR3 DNA: TGCGCCAGCAGCTTGCCTCGGACTAGCGGGAGAAGTGAGCAGTTCTTC. Based on the CDR3 plus reference TRBV5-1 and TRBJ2-1, the full variable domain is KAGVTQTPRYLIKTRGQQVTLSCSPISGHRSVSWYQQTPGQGLQFLFEYFSETQRNKGNFPGRFSGRQFSNSRSEMNVSTLELGDSALYLCASSLPRTSGRSEQFFGPGTRLTVL.

There are a few counts of this clonotype. The rearrangement uses TRBV5-1 and TRBJ1-2; D not resolved. This CDR3 contains 12 residues. CDR1 is SGHRS, CDR2 YFSETQ, per germline. The V end was cut by 2 bases, the J end by 10 bases, with 12 bases between. Here the CDR3 DNA reads TGCGCCAGCAGCTTCGCCGGGTCTGACTACACCTTC. Amino acid sequence: CASSFAGSDYTF.

In its sample, this clonotype was seen a few times. The chain is built from TRBV7-2 and TRBJ1-2, with a possible D match to TRBD1 (5 bases). Germline V gives CDR1 SGHTA, CDR2 FQGNSA. V lost 5 bases to trimming and J lost 5 bases, with 15 bases between them. The CDR3 runs to 14 residues. Written as DNA, the CDR3 is TGTGCCAGCAGCCTAGTGGGGGGGTATTATGGCTACACCTTC. The encoded protein is CASSLVGGYYGYTF.

Regarding this clonotype: At one boundary the junction diverges from the germline segment, which might be a read error. The chain employs TRBV5-6 and TRBJ2-1; D possibly uses TRBD1 or TRBD2 (5 bases each). The germline gives CDR1 SGHDT, CDR2 YYEEEE. There are 14 residues in the CDR3. The CDR3 sequence: CASRLGRDYNEQFF. Written as DNA, the CDR3 is TGTGCCAGCAGGTTGGGACGGGATTACAATGAGCAGTTCTTC.

This clonotype has more than one count but fewer than ten. The V gene is TRBV5-6, the J gene TRBJ1-2; 7 positions match TRBD1. The V and J ends lost 4 bases and 1 base, in that order; junction bases with no gene match: 16. Germline V gives CDR1 SGHDT, CDR2 YYEEEE. The CDR3 consists of 18 residues. CDR3 sequence: CASSLLNPGQMDNYGYTF. The CDR3 coding sequence is TGTGCCAGCAGCCTACTTAACCCGGGACAGATGGATAACTATGGCTACACCTTC.

The chain has TRBV29-1 and TRBJ2-1, with 7 bases identical to TRBD2. The CDR3 has 15 residues. The germline gives CDR1 SQVTM, CDR2 ANQGSEA. Unmatched junction bases numbered 7, after V lost 4 bases and J lost 1 base. The CDR3 DNA sequence: TGCAGCGTTGTGGGGGGAGCGGGGTCCTACAATGAGCAGTTCTTC. It yields the protein CSVVGGAGSYNEQFF.

In its sample, this clonotype was seen a few times. V gene TRBV20-1 combines with J gene TRBJ2-1; 11 bases agree with TRBD2. CDR3 length: 18 amino acids. Looked up from germline, CDR1 is DFQATT and CDR2 is SNEGSKA (reference sequence). V was clipped by 3 bases and J by 0 bases; unmatched bases: 10. The CDR3 DNA sequence: TGCAGTGCTAGTCCGGCTAGCGGGAGGACCTACTCCTACAATGAGCAGTTCTTC. It yields the protein CSASPASGRTYSYNEQFF.

The V and J genes are TRBV5-1 and TRBJ2-2, with D unclear. Deletions cut 0 bases from V and 7 bases from J, with 13 bases between. CDR1 SGHRS and CDR2 YFSETQ come from the germline V gene. The CDR3 extends over 15 amino acids. The CDR3 spells CASSLGLPDGGELFF. The DNA of the CDR3 is TGCGCCAGCAGCTTGGGACTTCCGGATGGCGGGGAGCTGTTTTTT.

This clonotype occurred a few times. V gene TRBV3-1 combines with J gene TRBJ1-2, with D perhaps TRBD1 (5 bases). Trimming left V 0 bases short and J 1 base short, with 6 bases between. The CDR3 loop spans 14 amino acids. Per germline, CDR1 LGHDT and CDR2 YNNKEL (reference sequence). CDR3 loop: CASSQEGLNYGYTF. The CDR3 bases are TGTGCCAGCAGCCAAGAGGGACTTAACTATGGCTACACCTTC.

In this sample, this clonotype turned up a few times. In nucleotides, the CDR3 is TGTGCCAACCTAGGGGGGACTTACAATGAGCAGTTCTTC. It specifies CANLGGTYNEQFF. The V and J genes are TRBV21-1 and TRBJ2-1; the DNA was not compared with TRBD1, the D call given in the table. TRBV21-1 is a known pseudogene. The CDR3 consists of 13 residues.

V usage is TRBV7-6 and J usage is TRBJ2-3, with 7 bases aligning to TRBD1. Germline V gene data show CDR1 as SGHVS and CDR2 as FNYEAQ. The CDR3 sequence is 16 residues long. V lost 4 bases and J lost 0; bases outside the gene matches: 7. The CDR3 is CASSSYRGLSTDTQYF. As DNA, the CDR3 is TGTGCCAGCAGCTCTTACAGGGGCCTCAGCACAGATACGCAGTATTTT. Combining the CDR3 with reference TRBV7-6 and TRBJ2-3 gives the whole variable domain GAGVSQSPRYKVTKRGQDVALRCDPISGHVSLYWYRQALGQGPEFLTYFNYEAQQDKSGLPNDRFSAERPEGSISTLTIQRTEQRDSAMYRCASSSYRGLSTDTQYFGPGTRLTVL.

This clonotype was counted only a few times. This chain links TRBV20-1 with TRBJ1-1; D perhaps matches TRBD1 (6 bases). The CDR3 is 13 residues long. Per the germline V gene, CDR1 is DFQATT and CDR2 is SNEGSKA (reference sequence). The V gene lost 8 bases and the J gene lost 1 base, with 14 bases spanning the gap. In nucleotides, the CDR3 is TGCAGTCCCCGACAGGTTACGAACACTGAAGCTTTCTTT. Protein: CSPRQVTNTEAFF.

The V gene is TRBV5-1, the J gene TRBJ2-7; possible D gene TRBD1, 6 bases. Germline V gene lookup returns CDR1 SGHRS and CDR2 YFSETQ. There are 14 residues in the CDR3. Trimming shortened V by 1 base and J by 5 bases, and 13 bases separated the two germline ends. As DNA, the CDR3 is TGCGCCAGCAGCTTGAGCAGGGGACCCGACGAGCAGTACTTC. It specifies CASSLSRGPDEQYF.